Following are 25 T cell receptor beta chains from one sample sequenced in a study of blood T cell repertoires in COVID-19 (dated by TCRdb to 2020 to 2022). Preparation of the library involved the immunoSEQ multiplex PCR assay. The immuneACCESS repertoire file appears here via TCRdb, limited to in-frame rearrangements. These files lack a portion of the clones; in checked studies, under half of the deficit traces to unresolved V genes, and the cause of the others is not known. Here the sample has 50,000 to 75,000 clones; approximately 80% occur a single time. The ten largest clones take up roughly 20% of the sample. Sequenced material: peripheral blood. The receptors shown here come from a woman aged 80 or older with active or convalescent COVID-19.

This clone was detected only a few times. This chain uses TRBV2 with TRBJ2-7, with a weak D call TRBD1 (7 bases). The ends were cut back, 8 bases at V and 6 bases at J, with 29 bases in the middle. In germline, CDR1 is SNHLY, CDR2 FYNNEI. The CDR3 has 17 amino acids. The CDR3 sequence: CASSPAGTVSFGGEQYF. The CDR3 DNA sequence: TGTGCCAGCTCACCCGCCGGGACAGTTTCATTCGGGGGCGAGCAGTACTTC.

This chain joins TRBV14 and TRBJ1-2, with 7 nucleotides matching TRBD1. Trimming took 2 bases from V and 7 from J; bases not matched to a gene: 7. Looked up from germline, CDR1 is SGHDN and CDR2 is FVKESK. The CDR3 has 14 amino acids. The CDR3 sequence: CASSQFKGAGGYTF. CDR3 coding DNA: TGTGCCAGCAGCCAATTTAAGGGGGCTGGTGGCTACACCTTC.

This clone has just a few counts. The chain recombines TRBV11-2 with TRBJ2-7; 9 bases align to TRBD1. The CDR3 spans 14 residues. V shed 5 bases, J shed 5 bases, and the junction held 7 bases outside the gene matches. Germline lookup yields CDR1 SGHAT and CDR2 FQNNGV. CDR3 residues: CASSPLDRGHEQYF. CDR3 DNA: TGTGCCAGCAGCCCCCTGGACAGGGGCCACGAGCAGTACTTC.

The J gene is TRBJ2-6, the V gene TRBV2; a possible D gene is TRBD1 (6 bases). The germline V and J ends were trimmed by 8 bases and 9 bases, with 20 bases remaining between them. The CDR3 loop spans 15 amino acids. The germline V gene encodes CDR1 SNHLY and CDR2 FYNNEI. In DNA form, the CDR3 reads TGTGCCAGCGGGAATTTGGGACAATTTGGCAACGTCCTGACTTTC. It specifies CASGNLGQFGNVLTF.

The chain carries TRBV2 and TRBJ2-1, with D maybe TRBD2 (6 bases). Germline CDR1 is SNHLY and CDR2 is FYNNEI. Trimming cost V 5 bases and J 14 bases, with 16 bases left between them. This CDR3 comprises 12 residues. For the CDR3, the DNA is TGTGCCAGCAGTTTGAATGCCCCGGGGGAGTTCTTC. Translation: CASSLNAPGEFF.

J is TRBJ1-2 and V is TRBV6-5; D is unresolved. Trimming pared 6 bases from V and 2 bases from J, leaving 10 bases between. The CDR3 has 13 amino acids. Germline V CDR1 and CDR2: MNHEY, SVGAGI. The CDR3: CASRRDKNYGYTF. CDR3 nucleotide sequence: TGTGCCAGCAGGAGAGACAAGAACTATGGCTACACCTTC.

V and J are TRBV10-3 and TRBJ2-1, with TRBD1 matching over 9 bases. The germline gives CDR1 ENHRY, CDR2 SYGVKD. The CDR3 is made up of 12 amino acids. Losses at the gene ends were 7 bases for V and 8 bases for J; bases not matched to a gene: 3. The CDR3: CAIKRTGDEQFF. DNA for the CDR3: TGTGCCATCAAACGGACAGGGGATGAGCAGTTCTTC.

The chain is built from TRBV7-2 and TRBJ2-7, with a possible D match to TRBD2 (5 bases). The CDR3 is 14 amino acids. Trimming pared 1 base from V and 2 bases from J, leaving 9 bases between. Germline values: CDR1 SGHTA, CDR2 FQGNSA. The DNA of the CDR3 is TGTGCCAGCAGCTTAGAACCCGGGACCTACGAGCAGTACTTC. Amino acid sequence: CASSLEPGTYEQYF. Complete variable domain (other parts from reference TRBV7-2 and TRBJ2-7): GAGVSQSPSNKVTEKGKDVELRCDPISGHTALYWYRQSLGQGLEFLIYFQGNSAPDKSGLPSDRFSAERTGGSVSTLTIQRTQQEDSAVYLCASSLEPGTYEQYFGPGTRLTVT.

This clone has just one count. The gene calls are TRBV28 and TRBJ1-1; D is unclear. Germline-derived CDR1 and CDR2 are MDHEN and SYDVKM. Trimming cost V 2 bases and J 5 bases, with 6 bases left between them. The CDR3 extends over 12 amino acids. CDR3 sequence (DNA): TGTGCCAGCAGTTTACGGGTTACTGAAGCTTTCTTT. Residues: CASSLRVTEAFF.

The gene calls are TRBV10-1 and TRBJ1-2; perhaps TRBD1 as D (6 bases). Germline loops: CDR1 WNHNN, CDR2 SYGVQD (reference sequence). V lost 0 bases to trimming and J lost 10 bases, with 9 bases between them. This CDR3 spans 12 amino acids. CDR3 residues: CASSESGQHYTF. The CDR3 DNA is TGCGCCAGCAGTGAGTCTGGACAGCACTACACCTTC.

The chain recombines TRBV7-8 with TRBJ2-7; 8 nucleotides match TRBD1. The CDR3 consists of 15 residues. V lost 3 bases, J lost 3 bases, and 7 bases stayed unmatched. The germline gives CDR1 SGHVS, CDR2 FQNEAQ. This CDR3 reads CASSFSGQGGYEQYF. In nucleotides, the CDR3 is TGTGCCAGCAGCTTTTCCGGACAGGGAGGCTACGAGCAGTACTTC.

This chain connects TRBV5-1 to TRBJ2-3; 7 positions agree with TRBD1. CDR1 and CDR2 from the germline V gene are SGHRS and YFSETQ. V trimming: 4 bases; J trimming: 2 bases; junction bases outside the gene matches: 7. The CDR3 loop spans 15 amino acids. The CDR3 loop is CASSPGQGVTDTQYF. The CDR3 DNA reads TGCGCCAGCAGCCCCGGCCAGGGGGTCACAGATACGCAGTATTTT.

The chain joins TRBV7-2 to TRBJ2-2; TRBD1 is a possible D gene (5 bases). Trimming left V 4 bases short and J 3 bases short, with 12 bases between. The CDR3 sequence is 15 residues long. CDR1 SGHTA and CDR2 FQGNSA come from the germline V gene. DNA of the CDR3: TGTGCCAGCAGCTACCGGGTAGGGGACACCGGGGAGCTGTTTTTT. Protein: CASSYRVGDTGELFF.

This clone was seen more than once but under ten times. The chain recombines TRBV19 with TRBJ1-4; the match to TRBD1 covers 9 bases. Germline CDR1 and CDR2: LNHDA and SQIVND (reference sequence). The CDR3 length is 13 residues. V trimming: 10 bases; J trimming: 8 bases; junction bases outside the gene matches: 8. DNA for the CDR3: TGTGCCACTACAGGGGGCGCGTGGGAAAAACTGTTTTTT. It translates to CATTGGAWEKLFF. Using reference TRBV19 and TRBJ1-4 for the parts outside the CDR3, the full variable domain is DGGITQSPKYLFRKEGQNVTLSCEQNLNHDAMYWYRQDPGQGLRLIYYSQIVNDFQKGDIAEGYSVSREKKESFPLTVTSAQKNPTAFYLCATTGGAWEKLFFGSGTQLSVL.

This sequence joins TRBV5-6 and TRBJ1-2; possible D gene TRBD1, 6 bases. The CDR3 totals 14 residues. V lost 5 bases, J lost 3 bases, and 14 bases lay in between. Germline V CDR1 and CDR2: SGHDT, YYEEEE. The chain's CDR3 is CASRGKGGDYGYTF. The CDR3 bases are TGTGCCAGCAGGGGAAAAGGGGGTGACTATGGCTACACCTTC.

V gene TRBV6-5 combines with J gene TRBJ1-2, with D maybe TRBD1 (5 bases). V shed 0 bases and J shed 4 bases, with 15 bases lying between them. The V gene's germline CDR1 is MNHEY and CDR2 SVGAGI. The CDR3 length is 16 residues. CDR3 in amino acids: CASSYSGGKGGYGYTF. In nucleotides, the CDR3 is TGTGCCAGCAGTTACTCGGGGGGGAAGGGCGGCTATGGCTACACCTTC.

The chain recombines TRBV11-3 with TRBJ2-1; D uncertain. CDR1 SGHNT and CDR2 YENEEA come from the germline V gene. The CDR3 consists of 13 residues. Trimming shortened V by 1 base and J by 7 bases, and 8 bases separated the two germline ends. CDR3 sequence (DNA): TGTGCCAGCAGCTTAGGAATAGCTAATGAGCAGTTCTTC. Translated: CASSLGIANEQFF.

This chain uses TRBV11-2 with TRBJ2-1, with D hard to call. This CDR3 comprises 13 residues. The ends were cut back, 2 bases at V and 6 bases at J, with 8 bases in the middle. The germline CDR1 and CDR2 sequences are SGHAT and FQNNGV. CDR3 sequence reads: CASSLNAVNEQFF. The DNA of the CDR3 is TGTGCCAGCAGCTTAAACGCGGTCAATGAGCAGTTCTTC.

The rearrangement joins TRBV7-9 to TRBJ1-4; D is possibly TRBD1 (6 bases). The CDR3 sequence is 14 residues long. Germline lookup yields CDR1 SEHNR and CDR2 FQNEAQ (reference sequence). Between the trimmed V and J ends, which lost 3 bases and 8 bases, there was a span of 13 bases. CDR3 nucleotides: TGTGCCAGCAGCTTGGGGGCAGGGGAAGAAAAACTGTTTTTT. Translating it yields CASSLGAGEEKLFF.

This rearrangement joins TRBV10-1 to TRBJ2-7; TRBD2 agrees at 8 bases. V lost 3 bases to trimming and J lost 7 bases; unmatched junction nucleotides: 11. The CDR3 extends over 15 amino acids. CDR1 WNHNN and CDR2 SYGVQD come from the germline V gene (reference sequence). As DNA, the CDR3 is TGCGCCAGCAGTGAAACGAGCGGGGGTAGCCAAGAGCAGTACTTC. This codes for CASSETSGGSQEQYF.

The J gene is TRBJ1-6, the V gene TRBV28; 9 nucleotides line up with TRBD1. The CDR3 extends over 16 amino acids. V lost 5 bases to trimming and J lost 6 bases; unmatched junction nucleotides: 8. In germline, CDR1 is MDHEN, CDR2 SYDVKM. CDR3 bases: TGTGCCAGCAGTCCATGGGGACAGGGTGGTAATTCACCCCTCCACTTT. It codes for CASSPWGQGGNSPLHF.

The CDR3 here is CAWRQMNTEAFF. CDR3 sequence (DNA): TGTGCCTGGAGACAGATGAACACTGAAGCTTTCTTT. This rearrangement joins TRBV30 to TRBJ1-1; D gene unclear. The V and J ends lost 3 bases and 0 bases respectively, with 5 bases between them. CDR1 is GTSNPN, CDR2 SVGIG, per germline (reference sequence). This CDR3 region has 12 residues.

The V gene is TRBV27, the J gene TRBJ1-1; 11 bases map to TRBD1. CDR3 length: 14 residues. The junction had 10 bases not matched to a gene; V was cut back by 8 bases and J by 8 bases. CDR1 is MNHEY, CDR2 SMNVEV, per germline (reference sequence). The CDR3 region is CASHRTGGRGEAFF. As DNA, the CDR3 is TGTGCCAGCCATCGGACAGGGGGCCGCGGGGAAGCTTTCTTT.

The sample holds one count of this clone. The chain joins TRBV6-5 to TRBJ1-6, with 10 bases lining up with TRBD1. This CDR3 region has 14 residues. The J segment lost 9 bases and the V segment lost 8 bases, leaving 7 bases of the junction unmatched. Per germline, CDR1 MNHEY and CDR2 SVGAGI. CDR3 sequence reads: CASAKGTGVSPLHF. CDR3 bases: TGTGCCAGCGCAAAAGGGACAGGGGTTTCACCCCTCCACTTT.

This clone was recorded once. The chain has TRBV4-1 and TRBJ1-2; TRBD1 is a possible D gene (5 bases). This CDR3 region has 14 residues. Trimming stripped 2 bases from V and 8 bases from J, with 15 bases between. Germline assignment: CDR1 MGHRA and CDR2 YSYEKL. The CDR3 reads CASSQSRALYGYTF. In DNA form, the CDR3 reads TGCGCCAGCAGCCAATCCAGGGCGTTGTACGGCTACACCTTC.